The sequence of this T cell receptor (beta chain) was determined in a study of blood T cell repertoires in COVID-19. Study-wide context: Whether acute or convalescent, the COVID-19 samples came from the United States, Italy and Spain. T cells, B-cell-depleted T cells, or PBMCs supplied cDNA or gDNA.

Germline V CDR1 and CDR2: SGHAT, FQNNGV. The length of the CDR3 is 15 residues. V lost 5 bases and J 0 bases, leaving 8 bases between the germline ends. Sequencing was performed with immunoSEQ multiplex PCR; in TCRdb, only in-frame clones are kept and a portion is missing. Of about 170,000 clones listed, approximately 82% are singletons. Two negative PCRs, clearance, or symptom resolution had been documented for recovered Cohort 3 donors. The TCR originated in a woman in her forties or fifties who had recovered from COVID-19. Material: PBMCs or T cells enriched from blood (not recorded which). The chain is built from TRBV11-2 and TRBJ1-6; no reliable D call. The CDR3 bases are TGTGCCAGCAGCCTGAGTAGCTCCTATAATTCACCCCTCCACTTT. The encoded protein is CASSLSSSYNSPLHF.